The rows below give T cell receptor beta chains drawn from one sample of a study of T cells after yellow fever vaccination. One entry per CDR3 protein, called by TCRdb with MiXCR from the 5' RACE reads. The data contain about 340,000 distinct CDR3 sequences, around 13% of them singletons. Sequences were derived from CD4+ T cells sorted from PBMCs, sampled 15 days after the yellow fever booster vaccination. These receptors were taken from a man aged 18-30 years who received the YFV17D yellow fever vaccine. CDR3s include the opening cysteine and the closing phenylalanine or tryptophan. A row's size may be missing; if present it is once, few, many or a size class.

V gene,clone size,CDR3 protein
TRBV30,-,CAWSPKGADTQYF
TRBV7-2,many,CASSPLQRGGLSTDTQYF
TRBV11-2,-,CASSLVRGNTGELFF
TRBV11-2,few,CASSLDPPRGTDTQYF
TRBV4-2,-,CASSQGPGPGTEAFF
TRBV27,-,CASSLSITANTEAFF
TRBV30,-,CAWVRPGGFETQYF
TRBV14,many,CASSQEQEGTQYF
TRBV12-3/TRBV12-4,few,CASSLEEPYRAFF
TRBV20-1,-,CSASAGLPITDTQYF
TRBV7-2,few,CASSLVAGLVEAFF
TRBV7-2,few,CASSPRRAGELFF
TRBV5-1,-,CASSFTVMNTEAFF
TRBV6-1,few,CASKKGVSGVSYEQYF
TRBV19,few,CASSSTGSSTDTQYF
TRBV5-1,many,CASSLVSEQYF
TRBV6-5,few,CASRNREGLFF